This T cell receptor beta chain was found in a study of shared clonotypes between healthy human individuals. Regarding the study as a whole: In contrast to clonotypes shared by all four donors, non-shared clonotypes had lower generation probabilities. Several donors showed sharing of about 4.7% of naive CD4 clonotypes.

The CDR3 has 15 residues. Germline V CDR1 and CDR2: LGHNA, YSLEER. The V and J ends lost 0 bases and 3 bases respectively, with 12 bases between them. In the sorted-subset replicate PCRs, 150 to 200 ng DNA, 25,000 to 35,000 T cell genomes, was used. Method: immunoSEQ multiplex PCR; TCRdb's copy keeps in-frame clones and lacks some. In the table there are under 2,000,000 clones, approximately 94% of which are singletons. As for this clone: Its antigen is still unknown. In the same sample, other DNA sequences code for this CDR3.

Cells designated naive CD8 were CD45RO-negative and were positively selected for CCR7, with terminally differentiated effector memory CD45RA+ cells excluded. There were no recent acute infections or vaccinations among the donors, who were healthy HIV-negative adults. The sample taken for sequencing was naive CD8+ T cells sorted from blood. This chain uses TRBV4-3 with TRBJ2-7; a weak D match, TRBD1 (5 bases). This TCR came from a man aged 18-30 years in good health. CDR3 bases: TGCGCCAGCAGCCAAGATCCCCAGGGAAGCTACGAGCAGTACTTC. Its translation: CASSQDPQGSYEQYF.